These 21 T cell receptor beta chains came from one sample sequenced in a study of CD8 T cells in ankylosing spondylitis. TCRdb fed the 5' RACE reads into MiXCR, producing one record per CDR3 protein. The sample has 100,000 to 150,000 distinct CDR3 sequences, around 9.3% seen once. Source material: blood, either unsorted or a sorted T cell fraction (not recorded which). The receptors come from a male donor with ankylosing spondylitis or in good health (not recorded which).

This clonotype has a count of ten or more. The chain couples TRBV4-3 to TRBJ2-2, with D perhaps given as TRBD1 or TRBD2 (7 bases each). CDR3 length equals 17 residues. Trimming removed 2 bases at V and 6 bases at J, with 19 bases between. Germline assignment: CDR1 LGHNA and CDR2 YSLEER. This chain's CDR3 is CASSQQGGGRRSGELFF. For the CDR3, the DNA is TGCGCCAGCAGCCAACAGGGGGGCGGGAGAAGGTCCGGGGAGCTGTTTTTT.

The gene calls are TRBV7-8 and TRBJ2-2; 7 positions match TRBD1. Germline CDR1 and CDR2: SGHVS and FQNEAQ. V lost 1 base to trimming and J lost 4 bases; unmatched junction nucleotides: 3. CDR3 size: 15 residues. The CDR3 sequence: CASSLGQGVTGELFF. The CDR3 region has the DNA TGTGCCAGCAGCTTAGGACAGGGAGTCACCGGGGAGCTGTTTTTT.

This clonotype was counted a few times. The chain is built from TRBV2 and TRBJ1-6; D remains ambiguous. Trimming removed 6 bases at V and 0 bases at J, with 18 bases between. The germline CDR1 and CDR2 sequences are SNHLY and FYNNEI. CDR3 size: 18 residues. CDR3 amino acids: CASRSSSRQPSYNSPLHF. CDR3 DNA sequence: TGTGCCAGCAGGTCTTCCAGCAGGCAACCCTCCTATAATTCACCCCTCCACTTT.

This clonotype was seen repeatedly, ten times or more. The rearrangement links TRBV7-2 to TRBJ2-1; D is tentatively TRBD1 or TRBD2 (5 bases each). The V end lost 4 bases, the J end lost 3 bases, and 10 bases lay between the germline ends. There are 14 residues in the CDR3. The germline CDR1 and CDR2 sequences are SGHTA and FQGNSA. CDR3 nucleotides: TGTGCCAGCAGCTCACTTGGGGGCTACAATGAGCAGTTCTTC. It specifies CASSSLGGYNEQFF. Variable domain in full (rest from reference TRBV7-2 and TRBJ2-1): GAGVSQSPSNKVTEKGKDVELRCDPISGHTALYWYRQSLGQGLEFLIYFQGNSAPDKSGLPSDRFSAERTGGSVSTLTIQRTQQEDSAVYLCASSSLGGYNEQFFGPGTRLTVL.

This clonotype was recorded at least ten times. This chain links TRBV29-1 with TRBJ2-4; the D call may be TRBD1 or TRBD2 (5 bases each). V was trimmed by 3 bases and J by 5 bases, leaving 11 bases between them. This CDR3 has 13 amino acids. In germline, CDR1 is SQVTM, CDR2 ANQGSEA. This CDR3 is CSVDGGLENIQYF. CDR3 bases: TGCAGCGTTGATGGGGGTTTAGAAAACATTCAGTACTTC.

The chain combines TRBV29-1 with TRBJ2-2; D is perhaps TRBD1 (6 bases). The CDR3 is made up of 11 amino acids. V lost 7 bases, J lost 6 bases, and 9 bases lay in between. Germline CDR1 SQVTM, CDR2 ANQGSEA. As DNA, the CDR3 is TGCAGCGGGGGGCAAGCCGGGGAGCTGTTTTTT. This sequence encodes CSGGQAGELFF.

Of note for this clonotype: This clone may be a read error of a much larger clone one base away. The chain uses TRBV7-9 and TRBJ1-1; a possible D gene is TRBD1 (5 bases). This CDR3 contains 14 residues. CDR1 is SEHNR, CDR2 FQNEAQ, per germline (reference sequence). In DNA form, the CDR3 reads TGTGCCAGCACCTTAGACCGAGGGGCCACTGAAGCTTTCTTT. It codes for CASTLDRGATEAFF.

At least ten counts were recorded for this clonotype. The CDR3 sequence: CASSPLTGYSNQPQHF. The DNA for the CDR3 is TGTGCCAGCAGTCCGTTGACAGGCTATAGCAATCAGCCCCAGCATTTT. The chain employs TRBV6-2 or TRBV6-3 and TRBJ1-5, with D maybe TRBD1 (6 bases). Germline V gene sequence: CDR1 MNHEY, CDR2 SVGEGT. CDR3 length equals 16 residues. V lost 5 bases to trimming and J lost 0 bases, with 14 bases between them.

This clonotype was recorded at least ten times. The chain carries TRBV5-1 and TRBJ2-2; the D gene is possibly TRBD1 (5 bases). Germline values: CDR1 SGHRS, CDR2 YFSETQ. Trimming removed 5 bases at V and 2 bases at J, with 13 bases between. This CDR3 contains 15 residues. CDR3: CASRTDKINTGELFF. DNA of the CDR3: TGCGCCAGCAGGACAGACAAGATTAACACCGGGGAGCTGTTTTTT.

A few counts support this clonotype. In DNA form, the CDR3 reads TGTGCCAGCAGTGATCTAGGACTAGTATCCGGGGAGCTGTTTTTT. It codes for CASSDLGLVSGELFF. The chain links TRBV2 to TRBJ2-2; 7 bases are a match to TRBD2. J gave up 6 bases and V 3 bases, and 7 bases lay outside the gene matches. CDR3 length equals 15 residues. Germline CDR1 is SNHLY and CDR2 is FYNNEI.

At least ten counts were recorded for this clonotype. The rearrangement joins TRBV20-1 to TRBJ2-1; a weak D match, TRBD2 (5 bases). The CDR3 consists of 15 residues. The germline V gene encodes CDR1 DFQATT and CDR2 SNEGSKA (reference sequence). Deletions cut 6 bases from V and 0 bases from J, with 15 bases between. For the CDR3, the DNA is TGCAGTGCGAGACGCCCGGGGAGCTCCTACAATGAGCAGTTCTTC. Translating it yields CSARRPGSSYNEQFF.

This chain joins TRBV7-9 and TRBJ2-5; 7 nucleotides align to TRBD2. Trimming cost V 5 bases and J 7 bases; bases outside gene matches: 13. This CDR3 contains 15 residues. Germline CDR1 SEHNR, CDR2 FQNEAQ (reference sequence). CDR3 region: CASSTWEGTEGTQYF. The CDR3 nucleotides read TGTGCCAGCAGCACGTGGGAGGGCACGGAAGGGACCCAGTACTTC. Based on the CDR3 plus reference TRBV7-9 and TRBJ2-5, the full variable domain is DTGVSQNPRHKITKRGQNVTFRCDPISEHNRLYWYRQTLGQGPEFLTYFQNEAQLEKSRLLSDRFSAERPKGSFSTLEIQRTEQGDSAMYLCASSTWEGTEGTQYFGPGTRLLVL.

V is TRBV20-1 and J is TRBJ1-5; the D gene is possibly TRBD1 (5 bases). The CDR3 is made up of 14 amino acids. Trimming cost V 0 bases and J 7 bases, with 13 bases left between them. CDR1 is DFQATT and CDR2 is SNEGSKA in the germline V gene (reference sequence). The CDR3 protein is CSARDGRAGQPQHF. DNA for the CDR3: TGCAGTGCTAGAGATGGGCGGGCAGGGCAGCCCCAGCATTTT.

This clonotype was observed at least ten times. The genes are TRBV20-1 and TRBJ1-5; 7 bases are shared with TRBD1. This CDR3 region has 15 residues. The germline CDR1 and CDR2 sequences are DFQATT and SNEGSKA (reference sequence). J was trimmed by 1 base and V by 1 base; bases with no gene match: 4. The chain's CDR3 is CSARVVRGSNQPQHF. Written as DNA, the CDR3 is TGCAGTGCTAGAGTCGTCAGGGGGAGCAATCAGCCCCAGCATTTT.

This clonotype was counted ten times or more. V and J are TRBV20-1 and TRBJ2-3; TRBD1 or TRBD2 may be the D gene (5 bases each). The CDR3 covers 16 residues. The V end lost 0 bases, the J end lost 1 base, and 14 bases lay between the germline ends. The germline V gene encodes CDR1 DFQATT and CDR2 SNEGSKA (reference sequence). This CDR3 reads CSARDRTRGGTDTQYF. The CDR3 nucleotides read TGCAGTGCTAGAGATCGTACTAGGGGTGGCACAGATACGCAGTATTTT.

The chain recombines TRBV20-1 with TRBJ2-7, with 8 nucleotides matching TRBD1. Germline loops: CDR1 DFQATT, CDR2 SNEGSKA (reference sequence). With 4 bases clipped from V and 2 bases from J, the junction kept 4 bases outside the gene matches. This CDR3 is built from 13 residues. DNA for the CDR3: TGCAGTGCTACCGACAGGGGCCCCTACGAGCAGTACTTC. Protein: CSATDRGPYEQYF.

The rearrangement joins TRBV29-1 to TRBJ2-5; D unresolved. The germline V gene has CDR1 SQVTM and CDR2 ANQGSEA. This CDR3 spans 10 amino acids. The ends were cut back, 7 bases at V and 6 bases at J, with 9 bases in the middle. The CDR3 here is CSGWAKTQYF. CDR3 DNA: TGCAGCGGGTGGGCAAAGACCCAGTACTTC.

This clonotype was seen many times. The chain links TRBV20-1 to TRBJ2-3; D ambiguous. Germline values: CDR1 DFQATT, CDR2 SNEGSKA (reference sequence). Deletions cut 0 bases from V and 3 bases from J, with 13 bases between. This CDR3 comprises 15 residues. The CDR3 region is CSARDARKETDTQYF. In DNA, the CDR3 is TGCAGTGCTAGAGATGCGCGGAAAGAGACAGATACGCAGTATTTT.

The genes are TRBV7-3 and TRBJ2-3; 10 bases fit TRBD2. With V trimmed by 6 bases and J by 5 bases, 8 bases remained unmatched. Germline lookup yields CDR1 SGHTA and CDR2 FQGTGA. The CDR3 spans 15 residues. CDR3 in amino acids: CASSLAGVGGDTQYF. CDR3 DNA sequence: TGTGCCAGCAGTCTAGCGGGAGTAGGCGGAGATACGCAGTATTTT. The complete variable domain, with remaining parts taken from reference TRBV7-3 and TRBJ2-3, reads GAGVSQTPSNKVTEKGKYVELRCDPISGHTALYWYRQSLGQGPEFLIYFQGTGAADDSGLPNDRFFAVRPEGSVSTLKIQRTERGDSAVYLCASSLAGVGGDTQYFGPGTRLTVL.

This clonotype appeared a few times. V usage is TRBV29-1 and J usage is TRBJ2-5; D ambiguous. CDR1 and CDR2 (germline): SQVTM, ANQGSEA. V was cut by 4 bases and J by 5 bases, with 11 bases left in between. The CDR3 is 12 residues long. CDR3 in amino acids: CSVARGGETQYF. CDR3 in DNA: TGCAGCGTTGCCCGTGGTGGCGAGACCCAGTACTTC.

A remark on this clonotype: A much more abundant neighbour one base away suggests this may be a read error. V gene TRBV29-1 combines with J gene TRBJ1-2, with D unresolved. CDR3 length: 11 amino acids. The germline V gene has CDR1 SQVTM and CDR2 ANQGSEA. The ends were cut back, 3 bases at V and 5 bases at J, with 7 bases in the middle. The CDR3 nucleotides read TGCAGCGTTGATATAGAGTATGGCTACACCTTC. Protein sequence: CSVDIEYGYTF.